The clone carrying this TCR beta chain was detected once. The sample belongs to a study of blood T cells in healthy people across ages. Primed by a sample-barcoded 5' primer and a J-beta primer mix, a second PCR proceeded for 7 to 11 cycles. TCRdb re-analysed the 5' RACE reads in MiXCR, keeping a single row per CDR3 protein. The profile covers roughly 1.4 million distinct CDR3 sequences, with roughly 59% appearing a single time and 6.5% to 8.5% taken by the ten largest. This TCR was sampled from a man younger than 35 in good health. The source material was blood.

This chain's CDR3 is CASSQTGSTGYEQYF. For the CDR3, the DNA is TGTGCCAGCAGCCAAACAGGGTCCACTGGCTACGAGCAGTACTTC. This chain links TRBV7-9 with TRBJ2-5, with D possibly TRBD1 on 6 matching bases. Matching the DNA end better, TRBJ2-7 makes the J call doubtful. There are 15 residues in the CDR3. Germline V gene lookup returns CDR1 SEHNR and CDR2 FQNEAQ (reference sequence).